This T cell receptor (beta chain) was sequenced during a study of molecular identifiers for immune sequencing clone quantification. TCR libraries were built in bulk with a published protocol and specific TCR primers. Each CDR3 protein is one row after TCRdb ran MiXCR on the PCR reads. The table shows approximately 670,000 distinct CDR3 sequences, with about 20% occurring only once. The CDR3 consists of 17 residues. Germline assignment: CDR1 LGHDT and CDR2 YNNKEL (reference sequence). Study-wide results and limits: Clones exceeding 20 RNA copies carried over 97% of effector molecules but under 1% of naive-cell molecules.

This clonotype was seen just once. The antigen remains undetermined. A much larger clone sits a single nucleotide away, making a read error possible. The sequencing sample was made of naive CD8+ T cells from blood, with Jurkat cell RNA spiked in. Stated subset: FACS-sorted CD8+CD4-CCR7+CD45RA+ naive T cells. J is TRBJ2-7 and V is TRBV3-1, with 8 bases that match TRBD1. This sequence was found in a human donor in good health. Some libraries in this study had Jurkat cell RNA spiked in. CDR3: CASGQEVGAGGNDEQYF. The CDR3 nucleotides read TGTGCCAGCGGCCAAGAGGTGGGGGCAGGGGGCAACGACGAGCAGTACTTC.